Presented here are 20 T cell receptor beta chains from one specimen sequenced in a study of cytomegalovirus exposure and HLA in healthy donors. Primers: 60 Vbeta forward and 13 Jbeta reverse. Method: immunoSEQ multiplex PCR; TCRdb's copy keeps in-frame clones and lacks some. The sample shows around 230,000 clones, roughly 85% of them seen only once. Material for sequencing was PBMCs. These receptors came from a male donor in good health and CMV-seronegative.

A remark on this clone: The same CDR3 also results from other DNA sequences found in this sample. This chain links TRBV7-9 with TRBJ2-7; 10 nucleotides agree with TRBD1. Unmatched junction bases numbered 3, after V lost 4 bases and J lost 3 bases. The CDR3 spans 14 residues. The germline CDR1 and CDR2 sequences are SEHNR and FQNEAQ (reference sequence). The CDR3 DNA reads TGTGCCAGCAGCTCGGGACAGGGGATCTACGAGCAGTACTTC. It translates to CASSSGQGIYEQYF.

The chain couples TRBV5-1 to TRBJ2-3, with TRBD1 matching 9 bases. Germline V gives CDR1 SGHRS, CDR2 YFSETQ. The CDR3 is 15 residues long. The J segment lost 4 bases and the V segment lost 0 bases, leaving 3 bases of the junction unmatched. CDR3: CASSLADRGPDTQYF. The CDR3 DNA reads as TGCGCCAGCAGCTTGGCGGACAGGGGCCCAGATACGCAGTATTTT. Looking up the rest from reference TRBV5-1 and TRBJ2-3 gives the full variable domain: KAGVTQTPRYLIKTRGQQVTLSCSPISGHRSVSWYQQTPGQGLQFLFEYFSETQRNKGNFPGRFSGRQFSNSRSEMNVSTLELGDSALYLCASSLADRGPDTQYFGPGTRLTVL.

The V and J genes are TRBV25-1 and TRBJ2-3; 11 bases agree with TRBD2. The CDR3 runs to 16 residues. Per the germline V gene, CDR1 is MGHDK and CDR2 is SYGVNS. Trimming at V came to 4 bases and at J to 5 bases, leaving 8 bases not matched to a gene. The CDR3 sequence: CASSALLAGEGDTQYF. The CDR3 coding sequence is TGTGCCAGCAGTGCTCTACTAGCGGGAGAGGGAGATACGCAGTATTTT.

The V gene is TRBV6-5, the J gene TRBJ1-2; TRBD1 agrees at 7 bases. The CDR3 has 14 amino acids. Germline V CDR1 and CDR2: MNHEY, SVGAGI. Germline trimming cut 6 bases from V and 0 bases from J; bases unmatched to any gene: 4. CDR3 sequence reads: CASSRTGPNYGYTF. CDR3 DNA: TGTGCCAGCAGCCGGACAGGACCTAACTATGGCTACACCTTC.

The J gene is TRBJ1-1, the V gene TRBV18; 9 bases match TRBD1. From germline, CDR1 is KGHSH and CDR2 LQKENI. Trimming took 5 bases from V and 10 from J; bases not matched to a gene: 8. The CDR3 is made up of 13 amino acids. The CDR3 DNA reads TGTGCCAGCTCAGCCGGGACAGGGAGGCGAGCTTTCTTT. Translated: CASSAGTGRRAFF.

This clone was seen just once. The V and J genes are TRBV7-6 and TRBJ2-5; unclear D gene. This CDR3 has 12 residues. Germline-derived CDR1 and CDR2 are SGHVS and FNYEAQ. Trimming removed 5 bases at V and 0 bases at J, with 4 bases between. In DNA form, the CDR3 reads TGTGCCAGCAGCCCGTACCAAGAGACCCAGTACTTC. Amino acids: CASSPYQETQYF.

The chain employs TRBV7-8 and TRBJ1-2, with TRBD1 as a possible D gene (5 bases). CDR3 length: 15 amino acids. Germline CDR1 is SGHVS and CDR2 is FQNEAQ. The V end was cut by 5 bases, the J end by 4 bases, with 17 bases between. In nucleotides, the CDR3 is TGTGCCAGCAGCACCTCGGGGGGTGGACCCTATGGCTACACCTTC. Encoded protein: CASSTSGGGPYGYTF.

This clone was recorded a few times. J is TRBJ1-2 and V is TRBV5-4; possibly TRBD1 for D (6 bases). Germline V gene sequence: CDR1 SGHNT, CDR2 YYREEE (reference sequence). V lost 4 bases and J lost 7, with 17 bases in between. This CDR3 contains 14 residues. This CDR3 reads CASSNAVGAGGYTF. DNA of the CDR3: TGTGCCAGCAGCAACGCCGTGGGGGCGGGTGGCTACACCTTC.

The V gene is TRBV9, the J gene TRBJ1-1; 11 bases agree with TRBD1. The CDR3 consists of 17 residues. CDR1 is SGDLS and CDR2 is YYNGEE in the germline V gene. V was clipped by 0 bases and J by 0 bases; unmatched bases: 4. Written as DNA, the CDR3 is TGTGCCAGCAGCGTAGGGACAGGGGGCGGGATGAACACTGAAGCTTTCTTT. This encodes CASSVGTGGGMNTEAFF.

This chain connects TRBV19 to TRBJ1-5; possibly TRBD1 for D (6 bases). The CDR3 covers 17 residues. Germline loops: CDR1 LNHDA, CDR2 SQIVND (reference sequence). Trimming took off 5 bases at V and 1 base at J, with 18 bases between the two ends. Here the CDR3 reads CASSPPGGAGSNQPQHF. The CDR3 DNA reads TGTGCCAGTAGTCCGCCGGGGGGGGCAGGGAGCAATCAGCCCCAGCATTTT.

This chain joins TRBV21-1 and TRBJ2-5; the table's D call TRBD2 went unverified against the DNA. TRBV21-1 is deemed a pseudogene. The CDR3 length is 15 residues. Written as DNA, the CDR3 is TGTGCCAGCAGCAAAGAGGTTGGGGCGGGGGAGACCCAGCACTTC. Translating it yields CASSKEVGAGETQHF.

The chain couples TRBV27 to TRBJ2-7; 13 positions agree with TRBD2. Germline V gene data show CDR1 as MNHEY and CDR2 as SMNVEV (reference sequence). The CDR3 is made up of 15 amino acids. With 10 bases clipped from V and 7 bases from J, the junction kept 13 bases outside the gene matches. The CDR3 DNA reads TGTGCCACCAGCCTGGAGGGACTAGCGGGGAGGGAGCAGTACTTC. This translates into CATSLEGLAGREQYF.

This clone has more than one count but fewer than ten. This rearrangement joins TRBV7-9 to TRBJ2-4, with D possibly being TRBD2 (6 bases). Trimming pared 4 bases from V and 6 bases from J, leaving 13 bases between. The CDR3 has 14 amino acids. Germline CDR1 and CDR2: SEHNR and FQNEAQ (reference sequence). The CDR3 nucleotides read TGTGCCAGCAGCTCCCAGGCGGGGAGAAACATTCAGTACTTC. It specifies CASSSQAGRNIQYF.

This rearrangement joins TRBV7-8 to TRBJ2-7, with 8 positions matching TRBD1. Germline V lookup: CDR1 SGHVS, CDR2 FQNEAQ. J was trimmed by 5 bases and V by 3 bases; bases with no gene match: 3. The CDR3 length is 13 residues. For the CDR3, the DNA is TGTGCCAGCAGCTTCTGGACAGGGCACGAGCAGTACTTC. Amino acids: CASSFWTGHEQYF.

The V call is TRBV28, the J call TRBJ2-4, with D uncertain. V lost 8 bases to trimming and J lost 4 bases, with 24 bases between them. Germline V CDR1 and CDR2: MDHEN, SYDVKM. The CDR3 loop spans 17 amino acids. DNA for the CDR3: TGTGCCAGCGAACTCTACACCAAACCAGGATCTAAAAACATTCAGTACTTC. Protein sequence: CASELYTKPGSKNIQYF.

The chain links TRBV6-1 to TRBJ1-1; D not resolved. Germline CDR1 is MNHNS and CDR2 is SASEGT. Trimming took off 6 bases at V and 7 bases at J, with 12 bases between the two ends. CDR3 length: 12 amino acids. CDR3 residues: CASRKGGGEAFF. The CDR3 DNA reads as TGTGCCAGCAGGAAGGGAGGAGGTGAAGCTTTCTTT.

CDR3 in DNA: TGTGCCAGCAGCCTGGCAGGGGGCGACTATGGCTACACCTTC. This sequence encodes CASSLAGGDYGYTF. This chain uses TRBV5-6 with TRBJ1-2; TRBD1 matches 8 bases. V shed 4 bases and J 3 bases; nucleotides not matched to a gene: 5. Germline V gene data show CDR1 as SGHDT and CDR2 as YYEEEE. The CDR3 consists of 14 residues.

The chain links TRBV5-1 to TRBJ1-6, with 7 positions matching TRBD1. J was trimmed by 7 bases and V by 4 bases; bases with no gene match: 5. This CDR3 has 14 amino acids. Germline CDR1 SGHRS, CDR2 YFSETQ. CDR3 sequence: CASSLTGTNSPLHF. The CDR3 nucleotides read TGCGCCAGCAGCCTGACAGGGACCAATTCACCCCTCCACTTT.

CDR3 loop: CASSLYSANYGYTF. The CDR3 DNA sequence: TGCGCCAGCAGCTTGTATAGTGCTAACTATGGCTACACCTTC. V is TRBV5-1 and J is TRBJ1-2; no reliable D call. Germline V gene sequence: CDR1 SGHRS, CDR2 YFSETQ. The CDR3 is 14 residues long. The V end lost 1 base, the J end lost 0 bases, and 7 bases lay between the germline ends. Full variable domain (missing parts from reference TRBV5-1 and TRBJ1-2): KAGVTQTPRYLIKTRGQQVTLSCSPISGHRSVSWYQQTPGQGLQFLFEYFSETQRNKGNFPGRFSGRQFSNSRSEMNVSTLELGDSALYLCASSLYSANYGYTFGSGTRLTVV.

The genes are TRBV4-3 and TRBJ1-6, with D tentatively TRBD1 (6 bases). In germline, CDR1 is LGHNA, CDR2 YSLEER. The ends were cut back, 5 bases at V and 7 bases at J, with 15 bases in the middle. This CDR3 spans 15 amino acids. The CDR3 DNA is TGCGCCAGCAGCGAGGGGGGGGTGAGGAATTCACCCCTCCACTTT. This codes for CASSEGGVRNSPLHF.